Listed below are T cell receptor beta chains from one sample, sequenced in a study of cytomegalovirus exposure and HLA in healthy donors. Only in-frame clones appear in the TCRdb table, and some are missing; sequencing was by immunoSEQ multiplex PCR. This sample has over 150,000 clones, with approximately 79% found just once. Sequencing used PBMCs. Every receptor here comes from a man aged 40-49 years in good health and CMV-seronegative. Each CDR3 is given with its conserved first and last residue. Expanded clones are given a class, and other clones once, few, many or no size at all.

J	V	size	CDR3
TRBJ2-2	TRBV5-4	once	CASRRDFYTGELFF
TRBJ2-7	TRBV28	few	CASSLASGGLEQYF
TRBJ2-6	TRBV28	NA	CASSFGTPSGANVLTF
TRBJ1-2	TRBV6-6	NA	CASMEPATANYGYTF
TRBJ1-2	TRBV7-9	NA	CSSSLGIYGYTF
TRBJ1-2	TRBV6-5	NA	CASIRGGAYGYTF
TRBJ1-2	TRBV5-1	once	CASSPDTYGYTF
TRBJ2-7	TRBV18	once	CASSPGTGGSYEQYF
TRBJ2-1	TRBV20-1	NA	CSARDRNEQFF
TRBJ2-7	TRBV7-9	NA	CASSLATGVPPYEQYF
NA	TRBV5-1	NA	CASSLANLHRGQYEQYF
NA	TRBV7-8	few	CASSPRGSGSYEQYF
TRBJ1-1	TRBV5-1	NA	CASSLISGGAEAFF
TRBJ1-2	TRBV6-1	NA	CASSERGRGYTF
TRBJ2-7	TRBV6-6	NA	CASSYFSGSSYEQYF
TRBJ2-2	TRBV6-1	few	CALRVSGGNTGELFF
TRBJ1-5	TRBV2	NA	CASRERQVSNQPQHF
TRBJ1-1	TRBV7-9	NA	CASSFGVGLNTEAFF
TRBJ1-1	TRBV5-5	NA	CASSSGQGRAEAFF
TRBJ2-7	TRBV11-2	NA	CASSLEMYSYEQYF
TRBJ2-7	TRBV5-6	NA	CASSSLGLAGTYEQYF
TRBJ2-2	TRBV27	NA	CASSLGLAGGNTGELFF
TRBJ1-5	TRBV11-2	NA	CASSPFQGQPQHF
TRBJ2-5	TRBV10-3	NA	CAISGPGREETQYF
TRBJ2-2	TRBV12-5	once	CASGPGQSTLTGELFF
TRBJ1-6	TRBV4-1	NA	CASSLKQTGGGSPLHF
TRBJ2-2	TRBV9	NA	CASRLAGTGELFF
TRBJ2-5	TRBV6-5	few	CASSPSGGETQYF
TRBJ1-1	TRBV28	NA	CASTRRQGMDTEAFF
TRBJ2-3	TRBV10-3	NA	CAIHRGDTQYF
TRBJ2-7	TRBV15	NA	CATSTLQGYEQYF
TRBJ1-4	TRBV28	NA	CASIRTGGPFATNEKLFF
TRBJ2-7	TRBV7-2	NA	CASSSGGASYEQYF
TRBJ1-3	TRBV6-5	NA	CASSPGTGLDTIYF
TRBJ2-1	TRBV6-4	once	CASSDSTSGSSEQFF
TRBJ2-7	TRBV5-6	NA	CASSSADRRSYEQYF
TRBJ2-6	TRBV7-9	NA	CASSLSGTRPSGANVLTF
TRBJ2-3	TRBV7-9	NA	CSSTLGPTGIGGTDTQYF
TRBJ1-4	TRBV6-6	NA	CASSYSAGNEKLFF
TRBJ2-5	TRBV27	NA	CASSFSLGEGETQYF
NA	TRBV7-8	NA	CASSSDGTASGEQYF
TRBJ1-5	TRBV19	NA	CASSREGGQPQHF
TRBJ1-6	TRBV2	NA	CASFSGKPAYSPLHF
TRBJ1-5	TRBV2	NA	CASSGSGAGAHQPQHF
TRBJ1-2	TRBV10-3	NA	CAITFDTVANYGYTF
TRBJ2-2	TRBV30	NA	CAWSAGQNTGELFF
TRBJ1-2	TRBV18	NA	CASSRGGGNYGYTF
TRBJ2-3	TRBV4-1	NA	CASSQDQTSWAKASTDTQYF
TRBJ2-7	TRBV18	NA	CASSAGTGTYEQYF
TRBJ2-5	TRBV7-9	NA	CASSSRTSGGARQETQYF
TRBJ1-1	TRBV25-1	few	CASSGIGQSLGAFF
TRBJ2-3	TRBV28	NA	CASRPGLAADTQYF
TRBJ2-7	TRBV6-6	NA	CASSYSSRSYEQYF
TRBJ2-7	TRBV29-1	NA	CSVWTGGNEQYF
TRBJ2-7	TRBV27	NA	CASIGWTGQRYEQYF
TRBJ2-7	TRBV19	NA	CASSGTGDEQYF
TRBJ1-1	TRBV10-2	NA	CASNQNTGDGGTEAFF
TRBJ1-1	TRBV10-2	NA	CASSDAAVNTEAFF
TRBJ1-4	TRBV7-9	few	CASSRGGAGEKLFF
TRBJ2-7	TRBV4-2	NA	CASSQEGELGSYEQYF